This TCR beta chain came from a study of shared clonotypes between healthy human individuals. Repertoires were generated with immunoSEQ multiplex PCR, while TCRdb's copy carries only in-frame clones and drops some. Here the sample spans hundreds of thousands of clones, 95% to 98% being singletons. General study results and limits: In contrast to clonotypes shared by all four donors, non-shared clonotypes had lower generation probabilities. Only blood was sampled, and tissue TCR repertoires likely differ from blood ones.

In the naive CD8 group, cells lacked CD45RO and were positively selected for CCR7, so terminally differentiated effector memory CD45RA+ cells were left out. To note about this clone: Its antigen is undetermined.

Germline V gives CDR1 MRHNA, CDR2 SNTAGT. Trimming cost V 5 bases and J 4 bases, with 12 bases left between them. This CDR3 has 14 residues. The chain combines TRBV6-4 with TRBJ1-3, with a tentative D call TRBD1 (5 bases). The material sequenced was naive CD8+ T cells sorted from blood. This clonotype was obtained from a man aged 25-45 years in good health. The CDR3: CASSRIRVGNTIYF. The CDR3 region has the DNA TGTGCCAGCAGTCGGATCAGGGTAGGAAACACCATATATTTT.